This T cell receptor beta chain was observed in a study of blood T cell repertoires in COVID-19. In the study overall: Whether acute or convalescent, the COVID-19 samples came from the United States, Italy and Spain. T cells, B-cell-depleted T cells, or PBMCs supplied cDNA or gDNA.

The authors' processing: For nucleated cells, counts were estimated from reference gene primer amplification. Profiled with immunoSEQ multiplex PCR; TCRdb holds only in-frame clones, not every one. V and J calls and clone size follow that table, whereas D and trimming were derived from the DNA. The sample consists of approximately 230,000 clones, roughly 84% of them appearing once. On this clone itself: Mismatch with germline at one junction end may stem from a read error. Other DNA variants within this sample encode the same CDR3.

Germline lookup yields CDR1 SGHRS and CDR2 YFSETQ. The CDR3 sequence is 13 residues long. Source material: peripheral blood. This chain joins TRBV5-1 and TRBJ1-3; unclear D gene. This TCR derives from a man younger than 45 with active or convalescent COVID-19. The CDR3 DNA follows: TGCGCCAGCAGCTTGGGGCCTGGCAACACCATATATTTT. Its protein is CASSLGPGNTIYF.